Listed below are T cell receptor beta chains from one sample, sequenced in a study of OX40 agonist ivuxolimab in advanced cancers. Assay used: immunoSEQ multiplex PCR; TCRdb lists only in-frame clones, some missing. The repertoire holds approximately 99,000 clones, with 75% to 95% as singletons. Source: CD4+ or CD8+ T cells sorted from blood, taken in a trial of the OX40 agonist ivuxolimab. These receptors came from an adult with an advanced solid tumor such as melanoma, head and neck, liver or kidney cancer. The CDR3 runs from the conserved cysteine through the conserved F or W. D genes are given only for firm matches. Clone size appears in some rows only: once, few, many, or a class for an expanded clone.

j_call | v_call | clone_size | d_call | cdr3_nt | cdr3_aa
TRBJ2-1 | TRBV5-8 | - | - | TGTGCCAGCAGCTTTAGTTCCTCCTACAATGAGCAGTTCTTC | CASSFSSSYNEQFF
TRBJ1-5 | TRBV18 | once | - | TGTGCCAGCTCCCTCGGGTCCGACTTGTGGCCCCAGCATTTT | CASSLGSDLWPQHF
TRBJ1-4 | TRBV7-6 | - | TRBD1 | TGTGCCAGCAGCTTAGGTGGGACAGGGGGCGGTGAAAAACTGTTTTTT | CASSLGGTGGGEKLFF
TRBJ2-3 | TRBV30 | - | TRBD2 | TGTGCCTGGAGTGTCCCTAGCGGGAGGGCTTCAAGCACAGATACGCAGTATTTT | CAWSVPSGRASSTDTQYF
TRBJ2-2 | TRBV10-1 | - | - | TGCGCCAGCAGTGAGTCAGGGGCCGGGGAGCTGTTTTTT | CASSESGAGELFF
TRBJ2-7 | TRBV1 | - | - | TGCACCAGCAGCCCGAGAGACTATATAGTAGCGGGAGGCTACGAGCAGTACTTC | CTSSPRDYIVAGGYEQYF
TRBJ1-2 | TRBV7-6 | medium-sized | - | TGTGCCAGCAGCTCCGTAGGAGGGAGCGGCTACACCTTC | CASSSVGGSGYTF
TRBJ1-5 | TRBV6-5 | - | - | TGTGCCAGCAGTCAGACAGGAGGGCAGCCCCAGCATTTT | CASSQTGGQPQHF
TRBJ1-4 | TRBV19 | - | TRBD1 | TGTGCCAGTAGTAACCGAGGGACAGGCCATGAAAAACTGTTTTTT | CASSNRGTGHEKLFF
TRBJ1-2 | TRBV5-4 | - | - | TGTGCCAGCAGCTTGGTGACAGGCACCTACGGCTACACCTTC | CASSLVTGTYGYTF
TRBJ1-6 | TRBV14 | - | - | TGTGCCAGCAGCCCCTATGGGGGGGGAGGTTCACCCCTCCACTTT | CASSPYGGGGSPLHF
TRBJ2-7 | TRBV19 | - | - | TGTGCCAGTAGGAGGAGGAATAGCTACGAGCAGTACTTC | CASRRRNSYEQYF
TRBJ2-3 | TRBV5-3 | - | TRBD2 | TGTGCCAGAAGCTTGGGCACTAGCGGGACAGAGACAGATACGCAGTATTTT | CARSLGTSGTETDTQYF
TRBJ2-7 | TRBV5-6 | - | TRBD1 | TGTGCCAGCAGCGGGGGGACAGGGCTGGCGCAGTACTTC | CASSGGTGLAQYF
TRBJ2-7 | TRBV7-9 | - | - | TGTGCCAGCAGCTTAAGTCTGGAGGGCTACGAGCAGTACTTC | CASSLSLEGYEQYF
TRBJ1-6 | TRBV10-3 | - | - | TGTGCCATCAGTGCCTCCCCTTCAGGACGGGGATCACCCCTCCACTTT | CAISASPSGRGSPLHF
TRBJ2-7 | TRBV9 | once | - | TGTGCCAGCAGCGCAGCCGGGGTTCCATACGAGCAGTACTTC | CASSAAGVPYEQYF
TRBJ2-5 | TRBV7-2 | - | TRBD2 | TGTGCCAGCAGCTTAGCTGCGGGAGCCGAGACCCAGTACTTC | CASSLAAGAETQYF
TRBJ1-1 | TRBV18 | once | - | TGTGCCAGCTCCCCAGGGGTTAATGAAGCTTTCTTT | CASSPGVNEAFF
TRBJ1-2 | TRBV19 | - | - | TGTGCCAGTAGTATAGTTAGGGGGAGGCACCCTCCCCGAGATGGCTACACCTTC | CASSIVRGRHPPRDGYTF
TRBJ2-7 | TRBV7-3 | - | - | TGTGCCAGCAACAGGCCGGGGCCGCCGAGAGAGCAGTACTTC | CASNRPGPPREQYF
TRBJ2-1 | TRBV2 | - | - | TGTGCCAGCAGTGGCAGTAGCTCCTACAATGAGCAGTTCTTC | CASSGSSSYNEQFF
TRBJ2-4 | TRBV12-1 | - | - | TGTGCCAGCAGCTTTGGGGGACAGGGTACCAAAAACATTCAGTACTTC | CASSFGGQGTKNIQYF
TRBJ2-7 | TRBV5-1 | - | TRBD1 | TGCGCCAGCATGGTTGGGACAGGGTCCTTGGAGCAGTACTTC | CASMVGTGSLEQYF
TRBJ2-5 | TRBV7-8 | - | - | TGTGCCAGCAGCTTCGGGCAGGGCAAAGAGACCCAGTACTTC | CASSFGQGKETQYF
TRBJ2-7 | TRBV25-1 | - | - | TGTGCCAGCAGTGAATTTCGACAAACAGCCTACGAGCAGTACTTC | CASSEFRQTAYEQYF
TRBJ2-2 | TRBV7-3 | - | - | TGTGCCAGCAGCTTATCCCCCCTGGGAGGGGAGCTGTTTTTT | CASSLSPLGGELFF
TRBJ1-1 | TRBV19 | - | - | TGTGCCAGTAGTATATCCGGCGGGAACACTGAAGCTTTCTTT | CASSISGGNTEAFF
TRBJ2-7 | TRBV10-1 | - | - | TGCGCCAGCAGTGACGGGACCACCTACGAGCAGTACTTC | CASSDGTTYEQYF
TRBJ1-2 | TRBV9 | - | TRBD1 | TGTGCCAGCAGCGCCGGACAGGGGGCGCGAAACTATGGCTACACCTTC | CASSAGQGARNYGYTF
TRBJ2-5 | TRBV5-4 | - | TRBD2 | TGTGCCAGCAGCTCGGGACTAGCGGCTCTCTATTCCCAAGAGACCCAGTACTTC | CASSSGLAALYSQETQYF
TRBJ1-5 | TRBV19 | - | - | TGTGCCAGTCAGTGGGATAGCAATCAGCCCCAGCATTTT | CASQWDSNQPQHF
TRBJ2-3 | TRBV6-5 | few | TRBD1 | TGTGCCAGCAGTTCGGGGACAGCGAACACAGATACGCAGTATTTT | CASSSGTANTDTQYF
TRBJ2-5 | TRBV7-3 | - | TRBD2 | TGTGCCAGCAGCCGTAGCGGGGGCCAAGAGACCCAGTACTTC | CASSRSGGQETQYF
TRBJ1-2 | TRBV6-6 | - | - | TGTGCCAGCCGGGCCTCAGCCAGCGGCTACACCTTC | CASRASASGYTF
TRBJ2-7 | TRBV2 | - | - | TGTGCCAGCAATGGAGGGCCGGACGAGCAGTACTTC | CASNGGPDEQYF
TRBJ1-5 | TRBV6-1 | once | - | TGTGCCAGCAGTGAAGCCGGTTGGAGCAATCAGCCCCAGCATTTT | CASSEAGWSNQPQHF
TRBJ2-2 | TRBV27 | - | TRBD1 | TGTGCCAGCAGTCGACAGGGTGGCGGGGAGCTGTTTTTT | CASSRQGGGELFF
TRBJ2-7 | TRBV10-1 | - | - | TGCGCCAGCAGTGAGGACGTGGTAGGCGAGCAGTACTTC | CASSEDVVGEQYF